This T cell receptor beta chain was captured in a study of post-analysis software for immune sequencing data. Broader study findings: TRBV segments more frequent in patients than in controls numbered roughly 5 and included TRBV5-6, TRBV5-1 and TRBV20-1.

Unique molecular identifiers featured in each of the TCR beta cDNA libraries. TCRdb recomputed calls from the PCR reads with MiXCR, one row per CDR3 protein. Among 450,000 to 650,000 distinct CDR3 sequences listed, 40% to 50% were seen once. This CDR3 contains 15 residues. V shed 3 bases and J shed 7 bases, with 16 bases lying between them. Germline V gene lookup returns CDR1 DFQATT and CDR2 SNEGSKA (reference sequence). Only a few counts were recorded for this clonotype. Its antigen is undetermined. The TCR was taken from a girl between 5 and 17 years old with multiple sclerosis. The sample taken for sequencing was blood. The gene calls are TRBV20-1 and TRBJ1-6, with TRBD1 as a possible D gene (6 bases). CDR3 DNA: TGCAGTGCTAGGGGAGCCGGGACACGGAATTCACCCCTCCACTTT. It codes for CSARGAGTRNSPLHF.